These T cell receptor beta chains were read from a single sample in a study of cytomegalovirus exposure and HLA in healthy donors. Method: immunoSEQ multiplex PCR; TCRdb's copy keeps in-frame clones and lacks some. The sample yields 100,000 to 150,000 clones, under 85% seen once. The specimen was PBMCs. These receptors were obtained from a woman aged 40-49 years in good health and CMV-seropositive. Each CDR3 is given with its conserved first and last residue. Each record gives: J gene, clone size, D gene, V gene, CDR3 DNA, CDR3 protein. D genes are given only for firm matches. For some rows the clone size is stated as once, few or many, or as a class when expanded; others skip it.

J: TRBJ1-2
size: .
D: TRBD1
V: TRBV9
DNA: TGTGCCAGCAGCGTAGGGGGCAGGGGGGACTATGGCTACACCTTC
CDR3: CASSVGGRGDYGYTF

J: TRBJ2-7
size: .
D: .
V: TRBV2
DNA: TGTGCCAGCAGCCGGGACAAGAGGTACGAGCAGTACTTC
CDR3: CASSRDKRYEQYF

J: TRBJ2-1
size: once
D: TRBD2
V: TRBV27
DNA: TGTGCCAGCCGCATCCGGACTAGCGGGGGTTTGAATGAGCAGTTCTTC
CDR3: CASRIRTSGGLNEQFF

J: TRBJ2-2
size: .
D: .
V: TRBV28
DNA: TGTGCCAGCTACGACCGGGACACCGGGGAGCTGTTTTTT
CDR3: CASYDRDTGELFF

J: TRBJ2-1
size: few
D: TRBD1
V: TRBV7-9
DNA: TGTGCCAGCAGCTTACGGACAGGCCCAAATGAGCAGTTCTTC
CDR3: CASSLRTGPNEQFF

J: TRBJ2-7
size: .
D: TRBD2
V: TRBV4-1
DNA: TGCGCCAGCAGCCCCCCACCAGCGGGAGGAGAGTACGAGCAGTACTTC
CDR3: CASSPPPAGGEYEQYF

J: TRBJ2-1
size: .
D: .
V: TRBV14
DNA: TGTGCCAGCAGCCAAGGTTGGACAGAGCAGTTCTTC
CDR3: CASSQGWTEQFF

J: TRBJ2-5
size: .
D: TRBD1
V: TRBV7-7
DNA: TGTGCCAGCAGCCAGAAAGGGACAGCCCAAGAGACCCAGTACTTC
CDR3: CASSQKGTAQETQYF

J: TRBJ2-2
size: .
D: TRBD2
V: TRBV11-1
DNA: TGTGCCAGCAGCTCAACACGACTAGCGCACAGCACCGGGGAGCTGTTTTTT
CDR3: CASSSTRLAHSTGELFF

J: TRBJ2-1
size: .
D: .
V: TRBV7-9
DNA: TGTGCCAGCAGCTTAGGAACCTACGACGGGAAATACAATGAGCAGTTCTTC
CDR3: CASSLGTYDGKYNEQFF

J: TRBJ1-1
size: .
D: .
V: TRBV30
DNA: TGTGCCTGGAGTGTCGGGTTGAACACTGAAGCTTTCTTT
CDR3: CAWSVGLNTEAFF

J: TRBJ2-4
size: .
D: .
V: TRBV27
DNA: TGTGCCAGCACTTCCAAGGGGGGGAGAGGGTCCAAAAACATTCAGTACTTC
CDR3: CASTSKGGRGSKNIQYF

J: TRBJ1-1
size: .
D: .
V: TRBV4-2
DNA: TGTGCCAGCAGCCAAGATGTCGGCACTGAAGCTTTCTTT
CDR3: CASSQDVGTEAFF

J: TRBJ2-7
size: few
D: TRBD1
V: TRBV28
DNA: TGTGCCAGCATCCCCAGGACAGGTTCCTACGAGCAGTACTTC
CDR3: CASIPRTGSYEQYF

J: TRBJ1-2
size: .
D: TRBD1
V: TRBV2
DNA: TGTGCCAGCAGTGTAAAGGGACAGCTCGGCTACACCTTC
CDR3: CASSVKGQLGYTF

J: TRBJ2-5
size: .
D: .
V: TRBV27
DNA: TGTGCCAGCAGTTTACTCAACGGAGAGACCCAGTACTTC
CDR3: CASSLLNGETQYF

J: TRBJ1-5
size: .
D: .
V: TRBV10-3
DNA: TGTGCCATCAGTGAAGGAGGGCAGAACAATCAGCCCCAGCATTTT
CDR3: CAISEGGQNNQPQHF

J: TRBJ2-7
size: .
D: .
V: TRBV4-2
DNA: TGTGCCAGCAGCCAAGAGTTGGGCGGGGGCCCCTACGAGCAGTACTTC
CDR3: CASSQELGGGPYEQYF

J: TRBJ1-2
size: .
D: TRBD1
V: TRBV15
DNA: TGTGCCACCAGCAGAACGGACGGGACAGTCTATGGCTACACCTTC
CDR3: CATSRTDGTVYGYTF

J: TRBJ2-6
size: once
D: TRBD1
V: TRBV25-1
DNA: TGTGCCAGCAGTGCCCGACAGGGGTATAATTCTGGGGCCAACGTCCTGACTTTC
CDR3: CASSARQGYNSGANVLTF

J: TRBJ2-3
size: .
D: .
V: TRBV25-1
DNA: TGTGCCAGCAGTGACCCCCGGGGATCTGAGGAAGATACGCAGTATTTT
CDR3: CASSDPRGSEEDTQYF

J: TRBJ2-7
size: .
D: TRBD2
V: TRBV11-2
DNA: TGTGCCAGCAGCTTAGAGCCGACTAGCTTCGAGCAGTACTTC
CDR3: CASSLEPTSFEQYF

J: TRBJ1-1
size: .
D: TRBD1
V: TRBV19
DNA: TGTGCCAGTACCCTTTCGACAGGGGCGATGAACACTGAAGCTTTCTTT
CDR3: CASTLSTGAMNTEAFF

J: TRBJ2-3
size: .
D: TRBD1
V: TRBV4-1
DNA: TGCGCCAGCAGCCAAGGAACCGGGACAGCCTTCACAGTTGGAGATACGCAGTATTTT
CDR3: CASSQGTGTAFTVGDTQYF

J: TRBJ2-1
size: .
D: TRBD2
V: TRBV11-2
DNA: TGTGCCAGCAGTATAGGGCATAGCGGGAGGCCCAACAATGAGCAGTTCTTC
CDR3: CASSIGHSGRPNNEQFF

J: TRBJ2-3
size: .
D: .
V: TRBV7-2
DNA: TGTGCCAGCAGCTTAGAATACACAGATACGCAGTATTTT
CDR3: CASSLEYTDTQYF

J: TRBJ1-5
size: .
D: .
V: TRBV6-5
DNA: TGTGCCAGCATCCCCGGACATCGCAATCAGCCCCAGCATTTT
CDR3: CASIPGHRNQPQHF

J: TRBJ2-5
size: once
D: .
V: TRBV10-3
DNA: TGTGCCATCATTAGGCGGTTGCAAGAGACCCAGTACTTC
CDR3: CAIIRRLQETQYF

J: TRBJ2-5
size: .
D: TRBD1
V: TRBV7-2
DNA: TGTGCCAGCAGCTTCGGACAGGGTGGAGAGACCCAGTACTTC
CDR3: CASSFGQGGETQYF